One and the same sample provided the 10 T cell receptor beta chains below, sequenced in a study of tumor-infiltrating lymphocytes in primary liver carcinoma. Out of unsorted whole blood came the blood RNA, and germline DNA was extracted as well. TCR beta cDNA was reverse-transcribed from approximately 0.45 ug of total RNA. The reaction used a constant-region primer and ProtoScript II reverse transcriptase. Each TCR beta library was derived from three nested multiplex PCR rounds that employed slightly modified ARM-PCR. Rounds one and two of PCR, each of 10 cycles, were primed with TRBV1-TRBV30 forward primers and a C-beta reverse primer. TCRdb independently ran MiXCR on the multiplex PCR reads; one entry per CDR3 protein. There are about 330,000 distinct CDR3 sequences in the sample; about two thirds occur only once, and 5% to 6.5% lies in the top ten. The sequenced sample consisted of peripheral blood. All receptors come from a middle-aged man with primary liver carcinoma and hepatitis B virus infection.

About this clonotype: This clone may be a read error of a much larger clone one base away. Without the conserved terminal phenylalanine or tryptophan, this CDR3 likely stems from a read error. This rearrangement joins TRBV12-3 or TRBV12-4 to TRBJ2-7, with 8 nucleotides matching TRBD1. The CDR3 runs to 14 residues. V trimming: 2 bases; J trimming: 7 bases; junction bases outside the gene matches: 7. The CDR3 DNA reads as TGTGCCAGCAGTTTAATCCAGGGGGCAAGGGAGCAGTACTCC. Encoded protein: CASSLIQGAREQYS.

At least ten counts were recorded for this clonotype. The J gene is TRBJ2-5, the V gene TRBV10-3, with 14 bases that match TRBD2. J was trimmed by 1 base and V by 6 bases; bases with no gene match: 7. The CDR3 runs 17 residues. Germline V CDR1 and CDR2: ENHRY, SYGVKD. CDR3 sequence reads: CAIRHGTSGSVQETQYF. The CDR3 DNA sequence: TGTGCCATCAGGCACGGGACTAGCGGGAGCGTCCAAGAGACCCAGTACTTC.

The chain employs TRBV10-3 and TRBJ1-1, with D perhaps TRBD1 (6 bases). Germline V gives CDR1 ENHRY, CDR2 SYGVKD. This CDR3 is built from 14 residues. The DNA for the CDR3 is TGTGCTACGCACACAGGGTGCCGCGACACTGAAGCTTTCTTT. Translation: CATHTGCRDTEAFF.

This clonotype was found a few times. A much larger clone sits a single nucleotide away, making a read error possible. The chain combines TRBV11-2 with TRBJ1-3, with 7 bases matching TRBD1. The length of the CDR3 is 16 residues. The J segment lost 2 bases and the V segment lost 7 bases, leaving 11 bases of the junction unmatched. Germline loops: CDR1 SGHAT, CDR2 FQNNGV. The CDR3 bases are TGTGCCAGCAACCGACCCGACAGGGCCGCTGGAAACACCATATATTTT. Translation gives CASNRPDRAAGNTIYF.

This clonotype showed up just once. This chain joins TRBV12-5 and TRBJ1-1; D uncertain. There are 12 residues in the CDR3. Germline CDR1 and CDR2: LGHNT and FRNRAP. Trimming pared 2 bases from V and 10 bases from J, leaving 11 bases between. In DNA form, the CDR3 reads TGTGCTAGTGGTTTGACCGGACGGGGAGCTTTCTTT. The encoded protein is CASGLTGRGAFF.

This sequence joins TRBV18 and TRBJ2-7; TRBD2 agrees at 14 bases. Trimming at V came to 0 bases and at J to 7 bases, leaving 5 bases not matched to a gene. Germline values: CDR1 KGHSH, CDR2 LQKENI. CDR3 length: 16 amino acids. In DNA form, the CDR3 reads TGTGCCAGCTCACCACCGCCGGGACTAGCGGGAGAAGAGCAGTACTTC. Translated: CASSPPPGLAGEEQYF.

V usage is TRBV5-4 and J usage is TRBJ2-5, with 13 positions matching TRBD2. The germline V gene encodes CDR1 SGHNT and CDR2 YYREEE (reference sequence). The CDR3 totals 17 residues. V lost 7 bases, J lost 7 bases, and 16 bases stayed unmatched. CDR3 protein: CASCVRDGTSGMGTQYF. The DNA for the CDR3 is TGTGCCAGCTGCGTACGAGACGGGACTAGCGGGATGGGGACCCAGTACTTC.

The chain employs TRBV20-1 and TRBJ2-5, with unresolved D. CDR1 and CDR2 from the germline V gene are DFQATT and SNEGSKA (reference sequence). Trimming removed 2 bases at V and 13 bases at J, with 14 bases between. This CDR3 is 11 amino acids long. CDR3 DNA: TGCAGTGCTAGAACCCCGGACCCAACGTACTTC. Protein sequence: CSARTPDPTYF.

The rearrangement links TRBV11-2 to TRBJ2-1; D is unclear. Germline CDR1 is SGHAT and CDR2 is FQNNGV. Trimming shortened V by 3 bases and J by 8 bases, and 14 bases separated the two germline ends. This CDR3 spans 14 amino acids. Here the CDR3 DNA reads TGTGCCAGCAGCTTGTCTCTGGAAGCCGATGAGCAGTTCTTC. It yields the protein CASSLSLEADEQFF.

This CDR3 reads CSARSTVSNYGYTF. The CDR3 DNA reads as TGCAGTGCAAGATCGACAGTCAGTAACTATGGCTACACCTTC. The rearrangement links TRBV20-1 to TRBJ1-2; a possible D gene is TRBD1 (5 bases). The ends were cut back, 6 bases at V and 1 base at J, with 15 bases in the middle. The CDR3 totals 14 residues. Germline CDR1 and CDR2: DFQATT and SNEGSKA (reference sequence).